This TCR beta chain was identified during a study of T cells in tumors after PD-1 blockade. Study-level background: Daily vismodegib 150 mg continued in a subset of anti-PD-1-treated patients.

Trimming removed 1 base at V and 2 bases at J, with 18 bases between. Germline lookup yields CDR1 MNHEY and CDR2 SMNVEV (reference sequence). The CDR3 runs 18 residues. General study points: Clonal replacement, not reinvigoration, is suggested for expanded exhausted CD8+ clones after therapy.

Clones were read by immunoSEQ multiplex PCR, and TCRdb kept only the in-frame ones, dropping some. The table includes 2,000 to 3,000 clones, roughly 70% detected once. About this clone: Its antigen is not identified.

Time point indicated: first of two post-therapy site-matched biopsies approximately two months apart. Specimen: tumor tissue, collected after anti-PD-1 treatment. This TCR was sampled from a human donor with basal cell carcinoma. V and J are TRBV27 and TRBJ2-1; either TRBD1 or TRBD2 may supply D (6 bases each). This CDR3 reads CASSLLMGGRSPYNEQFF. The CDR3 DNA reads TGTGCCAGCAGTTTATTGATGGGGGGCCGGAGTCCCTACAATGAGCAGTTCTTC.